The 28 T cell receptor beta chains in this list originate from one sample, sequenced in a study of human CD8 memory T cell subsets. Libraries targeted TCR beta using 5' RACE with UMIs. From its re-call of the 5' RACE reads, TCRdb lists each CDR3 protein once, without DNA. The repertoire table contains around 11,000 distinct CDR3 sequences. Sequencing input: CD8+ stem-like memory T cells (TSCM and TCM) sorted from PBMCs. The subset is: stem-like memory CD8 T cells (TSTEM), CCR7+ PD-1- TIGIT-. These receptors were collected from a human donor in good health.

The chain links TRBV4-3 to TRBJ2-1; the TCRdb D gene call, TRBD2, has no DNA to confirm it. Germline CDR1 and CDR2: LGHNA and YSLEER. The CDR3 sequence is 16 residues long. The CDR3 sequence is CASSQDEAVNYNEQFF.

The chain is built from TRBV5-1 and TRBJ2-3; TCRdb calls TRBD1, which cannot be checked without DNA. This CDR3 has 13 residues. CDR1 SGHRS and CDR2 YFSETQ come from the germline V gene. Here the CDR3 reads CAGGRVPSDTQYF.

The chain couples TRBV4-3 to TRBJ2-2; TCRdb proposes TRBD2, but this gene call is untestable without DNA. From germline, CDR1 is LGHNA and CDR2 YSLEER. The CDR3 has 13 amino acids. The CDR3 sequence: CASSQEAGGELFF.

The rearrangement uses TRBV7-3 and TRBJ1-4; without DNA, the TCRdb call of TRBD1 cannot be checked. Germline V lookup: CDR1 SGHTA, CDR2 FQGTGA. The CDR3 has 19 residues. The CDR3 region is CASSLLRQALNITNEKLFF.

This rearrangement joins TRBV13 to TRBJ2-1; without DNA, the TCRdb call of TRBD2 cannot be checked. Germline V CDR1 and CDR2: PRHDT, FYEKMQ (reference sequence). The CDR3 sequence is 15 residues long. CDR3 protein: CASSWVEGSYNEQFF.

The chain combines TRBV4-1 with TRBJ1-2; TCRdb proposes TRBD1, but this gene call is untestable without DNA. CDR1 and CDR2 from the germline V gene are MGHRA and YSYEKL. This CDR3 comprises 15 residues. The CDR3 loop is CASSPQEQGGYGYTF.

V usage is TRBV27 and J usage is TRBJ2-1. The germline V gene has CDR1 MNHEY and CDR2 SMNVEV (reference sequence). The CDR3 covers 11 residues. The CDR3: CASSLGDEQFF.

CDR3 amino acids: CASSLSDSGAYNEQFF. V gene TRBV5-1 combines with J gene TRBJ2-1; checking the TCRdb D call of TRBD2 is not possible without DNA. Germline V gives CDR1 SGHRS, CDR2 YFSETQ. The CDR3 has 16 amino acids.

This clonotype is medium-sized (0.01 to 0.1%) by frequency. The chain is built from TRBV29-1 and TRBJ2-1. The CDR3 spans 12 residues. Germline values: CDR1 SQVTM, CDR2 ANQGSEA. The chain's CDR3 is CSGEFAYNEQFF.

This clonotype is identified as medium-sized from frequency. The rearrangement links TRBV2 to TRBJ2-3; checking the TCRdb D call of TRBD2 is not possible without DNA. The CDR3 loop spans 21 amino acids. Germline values: CDR1 SNHLY, CDR2 FYNNEI. CDR3 residues: CASSEGERGDYGKYTTDTQYF.

The chain has TRBV20-1 and TRBJ2-7; the TCRdb D gene call, TRBD1, has no DNA to confirm it. This CDR3 is 17 amino acids long. Germline loops: CDR1 DFQATT, CDR2 SNEGSKA (reference sequence). CDR3 sequence reads: CSARDILEQGGSYEQYF.

The chain uses TRBV10-3 and TRBJ2-7; TCRdb outputs TRBD1, but without DNA this stays unchecked. The CDR3 extends over 13 amino acids. Germline V CDR1 and CDR2: ENHRY, SYGVKD. The CDR3 loop reads CAISDTGGYEQYF.

The chain combines TRBV5-6 with TRBJ2-2; the D call of TRBD2 rests on TCRdb alone, since no DNA is present to check it. The CDR3 loop spans 14 amino acids. Germline CDR1 and CDR2: SGHDT and YYEEEE. The CDR3 loop reads CASSLAGVSGELFF.

The V call is TRBV6-5, the J call TRBJ2-2; TCRdb's assignment of TRBD1 cannot be checked, as there is no DNA. Germline assignment: CDR1 MNHEY and CDR2 SVGAGI. This CDR3 is 13 amino acids long. CDR3 loop: CASRETGPGELFF.

This sequence joins TRBV28 and TRBJ2-7; the TRBD1 assignment by TCRdb is unverifiable without DNA. The CDR3 extends over 12 amino acids. CDR1 and CDR2 (germline): MDHEN, SYDVKM. CDR3 sequence: CASKTGSYEQYF. The full variable domain, rest sourced from reference TRBV28 and TRBJ2-7, is DVKVTQSSRYLVKRTGEKVFLECVQDMDHENMFWYRQDPGLGLRLIYFSYDVKMKEKGDIPEGYSVSREKKERFSLILESASTNQTSMYLCASKTGSYEQYFGPGTRLTVT.

V gene TRBV7-6 combines with J gene TRBJ2-1; TCRdb outputs TRBD1, but without DNA this stays unchecked. CDR1 is SGHVS and CDR2 is FNYEAQ in the germline V gene. The CDR3 extends over 17 amino acids. The CDR3 region is CASSPPGFGGSYNEQFF.

This chain connects TRBV27 to TRBJ2-1. The CDR3 is 15 amino acids. Germline loops: CDR1 MNHEY, CDR2 SMNVEV (reference sequence). The CDR3 loop is CASSLVDSSYNEQFF.

Frequency places this clonotype as medium-sized. This chain uses TRBV7-2 with TRBJ1-5. The CDR3 loop spans 13 amino acids. CDR1 SGHTA and CDR2 FQGNSA come from the germline V gene. CDR3 sequence reads: CASSFYSNQPQHF.

The chain recombines TRBV14 with TRBJ1-1. This CDR3 contains 15 residues. Germline values: CDR1 SGHDN, CDR2 FVKESK. CDR3 in amino acids: CASSQAGQMNTEAFF.

The chain links TRBV30 to TRBJ2-1. CDR1 is GTSNPN, CDR2 SVGIG, per germline (reference sequence). The CDR3 is 11 amino acids. The CDR3 loop reads CAWSSGSAQFF.

The V gene is TRBV20-1, the J gene TRBJ2-3; TCRdb indicates TRBD2, and absent DNA this call remains unverified. Germline lookup yields CDR1 DFQATT and CDR2 SNEGSKA (reference sequence). The CDR3 totals 19 residues. The CDR3 protein is CSARENGTSGRARADTQYF.

Judged by frequency, this clonotype is medium-sized. The chain is built from TRBV14 and TRBJ2-1. Germline V CDR1 and CDR2: SGHDN, FVKESK. The CDR3 totals 15 residues. CDR3 amino acids: CASRVSTGSYNEQFF.

The V and J genes are TRBV12-3 or TRBV12-4 and TRBJ1-1; TCRdb outputs TRBD1, but without DNA this stays unchecked. The CDR3 sequence is 14 residues long. CDR3 in amino acids: CASRTGQMNTEAFF.

The chain combines TRBV12-3 or TRBV12-4 with TRBJ1-3; there is no DNA to check the TCRdb D call of TRBD1. The CDR3 totals 18 residues. The CDR3 reads CASSLYSGTGSSGNTIYF.

The CDR3 reads CSASGLASSPDTQYF. This sequence joins TRBV20-1 and TRBJ2-3; TCRdb gives TRBD2 as the D gene, but with no DNA this cannot be confirmed. This CDR3 spans 15 amino acids. Looked up from germline, CDR1 is DFQATT and CDR2 is SNEGSKA (reference sequence).

The chain joins TRBV20-1 to TRBJ2-1; TCRdb's D gene call, TRBD2, goes unchecked for lack of DNA. Per germline, CDR1 DFQATT and CDR2 SNEGSKA (reference sequence). The CDR3 spans 12 residues. The CDR3 is CSASVGGNEQFF.

The rearrangement joins TRBV12-3 or TRBV12-4 to TRBJ1-4. The CDR3 has 13 amino acids. This CDR3 reads CASSGGGGEKLFF.

The rearrangement joins TRBV4-1 to TRBJ2-1; TCRdb indicates TRBD1, and absent DNA this call remains unverified. Germline-derived CDR1 and CDR2 are MGHRA and YSYEKL. CDR3 length: 16 amino acids. The CDR3 is CASSQEPYRGRDEQFF.